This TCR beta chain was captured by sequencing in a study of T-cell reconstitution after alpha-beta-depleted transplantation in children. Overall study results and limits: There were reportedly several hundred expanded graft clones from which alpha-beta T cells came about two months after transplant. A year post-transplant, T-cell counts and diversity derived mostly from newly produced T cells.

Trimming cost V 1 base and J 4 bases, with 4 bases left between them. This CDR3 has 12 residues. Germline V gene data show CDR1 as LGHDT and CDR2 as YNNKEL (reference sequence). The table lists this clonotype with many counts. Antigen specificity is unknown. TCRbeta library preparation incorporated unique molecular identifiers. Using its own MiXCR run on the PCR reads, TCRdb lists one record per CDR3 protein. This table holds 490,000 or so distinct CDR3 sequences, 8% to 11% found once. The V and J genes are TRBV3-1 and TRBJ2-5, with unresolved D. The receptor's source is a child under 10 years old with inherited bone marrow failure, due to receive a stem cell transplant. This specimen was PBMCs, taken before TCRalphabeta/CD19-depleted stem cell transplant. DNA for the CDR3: TGTGCCAGCAGCCAAGGTCCAGAGACCCAGTACTTC. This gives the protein CASSQGPETQYF.